Below, 29 T cell receptor beta chains from the same sample are listed, as sequenced in a study of T cells in Graves' hyperthyroidism and ophthalmopathy. RNA transcripts were the template for amplifying TCR beta CDR3 regions. The HTBI primer set was used in a first-round RT-PCR of the TCR CDR3. TCRdb reanalysed the multiplex PCR reads using MiXCR and keeps one entry per CDR3 protein. The repertoire holds about 350,000 distinct CDR3 sequences, with about 15% as singletons. Sequencing input: blood. The receptors were sampled from a woman aged 25-40 years with Graves' hyperthyroidism.

This sequence joins TRBV5-4 and TRBJ1-2; TRBD1 matches at 8 bases. CDR1 and CDR2 (germline): SGHNT, YYREEE (reference sequence). The CDR3 spans 12 residues. V shed 7 bases, J shed 6 bases, and the junction held 5 bases outside the gene matches. The CDR3 region is CASQGAENGYTF. The CDR3 DNA reads as TGTGCCAGCCAGGGGGCGGAGAATGGCTACACCTTC.

This clonotype was recorded at least ten times. The chain couples TRBV5-1 to TRBJ2-6; D is undetermined. The germline V gene encodes CDR1 SGHRS and CDR2 YFSETQ. Trimming removed 2 bases from V and 4 bases from J, with 4 bases in between. The CDR3 has 13 amino acids. The DNA for the CDR3 is TGCGCCAGCAGCTTTACGGGGGCCAACGTCCTGACTTTC. It encodes CASSFTGANVLTF.

The CDR3 region has the DNA TGTGCCAGCAGTTTCAGACCCGGACGGGGCACCAATCAGCCCCAGCATTTT. As protein: CASSFRPGRGTNQPQHF. This chain links TRBV28 with TRBJ1-5; D is possibly TRBD1 (5 bases). Trimming took 3 bases from V and 3 from J, leaving 18 bases between them. Germline-derived CDR1 and CDR2 are MDHEN and SYDVKM. The CDR3 totals 17 residues.

This clonotype was found many times. The rearrangement links TRBV27 to TRBJ2-1, with TRBD2 matching 15 bases. The germline V gene encodes CDR1 MNHEY and CDR2 SMNVEV (reference sequence). This CDR3 spans 18 amino acids. J lost 9 bases, V lost 5 bases, and 14 bases had no gene match. DNA of the CDR3: TGTGCCAGCAGTACCCGGACTAGCGGGAGGGCCGGGGTTCTTGAGCAGTTCTTC. Translating gives CASSTRTSGRAGVLEQFF.

This clonotype was detected once. One junction end does not reproduce the germline sequence, and a read error may be involved. The CDR3 loop reads CASSVTSAQSCEQYF. DNA for the CDR3: TGTGCCAGCAGCGTAACTAGCGCGCAATCCTGCGAGCAGTACTTC. V gene TRBV7-3 combines with J gene TRBJ2-7, with TRBD2 matching over 7 bases. Germline loops: CDR1 SGHTA, CDR2 FQGTGA. The CDR3 sequence is 15 residues long.

The sample holds a few counts of this clonotype. In DNA, the CDR3 is TGTGCCAGCAGTCCGGGGGTGATCTTCTCTGGAAACACCATATATTTT. Its translation is CASSPGVIFSGNTIYF. This chain links TRBV28 with TRBJ1-3; a possible D gene is TRBD1 (5 bases). The germline CDR1 and CDR2 sequences are MDHEN and SYDVKM. The CDR3 runs 16 residues. Trimming removed 5 bases at V and 0 bases at J, with 14 bases between.

In its sample, this clonotype was seen a few times. At one of its ends the junction is not consistent with the germline gene, which may arise from a read error. This chain connects TRBV3-1 to TRBJ2-6; tentatively, D is TRBD1 (6 bases). Looked up from germline, CDR1 is LGHDT and CDR2 is YNNKEL (reference sequence). CDR3 length: 19 residues. The CDR3 nucleotides read TGTGCCGGCAGCCGAGAGCTGGCAGGGGTCTCAACTGGGGCCAACGTCCTGACTTTC. Protein: CAGSRELAGVSTGANVLTF.

About this clonotype: The junction departs from germline at one end; a sequencing error may be responsible. The chain employs TRBV5-1 and TRBJ2-1, with D perhaps matching TRBD2 (5 bases). Germline CDR1 is SGHRS and CDR2 is YFSETQ. This CDR3 region has 16 residues. The CDR3: CASAQFMVATYKEQFF. Here the CDR3 DNA reads TGCGCCAGCGCGCAGTTTATGGTAGCGACCTACAAGGAGCAGTTCTTC.

This clonotype was counted at least ten times. The chain has TRBV7-8 and TRBJ2-3; 10 nucleotides align to TRBD2. The CDR3 totals 16 residues. Germline lookup yields CDR1 SGHVS and CDR2 FQNEAQ. Trimming took 2 bases from V and 2 from J; bases not matched to a gene: 4. Here the CDR3 DNA reads TGTGCCAGCAGCTTACGGACTAGCGGTACCACAGATACGCAGTATTTT. It yields the protein CASSLRTSGTTDTQYF.

V is TRBV5-6 and J is TRBJ2-2; no definite D call. The V gene lost 4 bases and the J gene lost 7 bases, with 8 bases spanning the gap. From germline, CDR1 is SGHDT and CDR2 YYEEEE. This CDR3 has 12 amino acids. The CDR3 is CASSPRYGELFF. CDR3 bases: TGTGCCAGCAGCCCCCGCTACGGGGAGCTGTTTTTT.

The CDR3 coding sequence is TGTGCCACCAGCAGGGGCCCAGCCGGGACAGACAATGAGCAGTTCTTC. It specifies CATSRGPAGTDNEQFF. The chain links TRBV15 to TRBJ2-1; 7 bases align to TRBD1. The length of the CDR3 is 16 residues. With 3 bases clipped from V and 5 bases from J, the junction kept 10 bases outside the gene matches. Per germline, CDR1 LNHNV and CDR2 YYDKDF (reference sequence).

This chain's CDR3 is CASSQVEGDTQYF. The CDR3, as DNA: TGCGCCAGCAGCCAAGTGGAGGGAGATACGCAGTATTTT. The chain has TRBV4-3 and TRBJ2-3, with D perhaps matching TRBD2 (6 bases). Trimming removed 1 base at V and 5 bases at J, with 7 bases between. Germline-derived CDR1 and CDR2 are LGHNA and YSLEER. CDR3 length equals 13 residues.

This clonotype was detected many times. This chain uses TRBV12-3 or TRBV12-4 with TRBJ2-4; 8 nucleotides align to TRBD1. V dropped 4 bases and J dropped 8; count of bases not matched to a gene: 7. There are 14 residues in the CDR3. In DNA, the CDR3 is TGTGCCAGCAGTTCACGGGAACAGGGGGACATTCAGTACTTC. This encodes CASSSREQGDIQYF.

In the case of this clonotype: One base away lies a much larger clone, so this may be a sequencing read error. The chain combines TRBV7-9 with TRBJ2-2; D gene ambiguous. The germline V and J ends were trimmed by 7 bases and 1 base, with 10 bases remaining between them. CDR1 SEHNR and CDR2 FQNEAQ come from the germline V gene (reference sequence). The CDR3 covers 14 residues. CDR3 sequence: CASNSTENTGELFF. The CDR3 nucleotides read TGTGCCAGCAACTCGACCGAGAACACCGGGGAGCTGTTTTTT.

This clonotype has just a few counts. V usage is TRBV20-1 and J usage is TRBJ2-1, with D tentatively TRBD1 (6 bases). Germline assignment: CDR1 DFQATT and CDR2 SNEGSKA (reference sequence). V dropped 6 bases and J dropped 6 bases, with 21 bases sitting between them. CDR3 length: 15 residues. The CDR3 DNA follows: TGCAGTGCCCTGACTCTACAGGGCCCTTTCAATGAGCAGTTCTTC. Translating it yields CSALTLQGPFNEQFF.

V gene TRBV3-1 combines with J gene TRBJ1-5, with D possibly matching TRBD1 (6 bases). V was clipped by 4 bases and J by 3 bases, with 13 bases between them. The CDR3 spans 15 residues. CDR1 is LGHDT and CDR2 is YNNKEL in the germline V gene (reference sequence). DNA for the CDR3: TGTGCCAGCAGCCCACAAGGACAGATCAATCAGCCCCAGCATTTT. It translates to CASSPQGQINQPQHF.

The chain carries TRBV5-1 and TRBJ1-2, with D perhaps matching TRBD1 (6 bases). This CDR3 has 13 amino acids. Germline V gene lookup returns CDR1 SGHRS and CDR2 YFSETQ. The V and J ends lost 4 bases and 4 bases respectively, with 11 bases between them. The DNA for the CDR3 is TGCGCCAGCAGCCCCACAGGGATCTATGGCTACACCTTC. It encodes CASSPTGIYGYTF.

This clonotype was detected only a few times. This chain connects TRBV5-1 to TRBJ2-7; 11 bases are shared with TRBD1. The CDR3 spans 14 residues. J was trimmed by 6 bases and V by 0 bases; bases with no gene match: 2. Per germline, CDR1 SGHRS and CDR2 YFSETQ. The CDR3 region is CASSLGTGGPEQYF. CDR3 nucleotide sequence: TGCGCCAGCAGCTTGGGGACAGGGGGCCCCGAGCAGTACTTC.

This clonotype was counted at least ten times. This sequence joins TRBV24-1 and TRBJ2-1, with D maybe TRBD2 (5 bases). Germline V gives CDR1 KGHDR, CDR2 SFDVKD. The CDR3 length is 15 residues. V lost 3 bases, J lost 3 bases, and 11 bases lay in between. The CDR3 region is CATSDTSGDYNEQFF. CDR3 nucleotides: TGTGCCACCAGTGATACCTCCGGGGACTACAATGAGCAGTTCTTC.

This clonotype has a count of ten or more. DNA of the CDR3: TGTGCCAGCAGTTCACCTCAGCCGGGACTAAGAGATACGCAGTATTTT. Translation: CASSSPQPGLRDTQYF. J is TRBJ2-3 and V is TRBV12-3 or TRBV12-4; 7 positions agree with TRBD2. The CDR3 is 16 amino acids. V was clipped by 4 bases and J by 5 bases; unmatched bases: 12.

The chain is built from TRBV28 and TRBJ1-5, with D tentatively TRBD1 (5 bases). Looked up from germline, CDR1 is MDHEN and CDR2 is SYDVKM. CDR3 length: 15 amino acids. Trimming left V 7 bases short and J 7 bases short, with 20 bases between. The CDR3 DNA sequence: TGTGCCAGCATGGGGGGGGTGGGATTCGAACAGCCCCAGCATTTT. Translation: CASMGGVGFEQPQHF. The entire variable domain, with the rest obtained from reference TRBV28 and TRBJ1-5, is as follows: DVKVTQSSRYLVKRTGEKVFLECVQDMDHENMFWYRQDPGLGLRLIYFSYDVKMKEKGDIPEGYSVSREKKERFSLILESASTNQTSMYLCASMGGVGFEQPQHFGDGTRLSIL.

This clonotype showed up just a few times. This chain joins TRBV20-1 and TRBJ2-4; 8 bases match TRBD2. The germline V gene encodes CDR1 DFQATT and CDR2 SNEGSKA (reference sequence). The CDR3 sequence is 18 residues long. The V gene end was trimmed by 0 bases and the J gene end by 0 bases; junction bases not matched to a gene: 10. The DNA for the CDR3 is TGCAGTGCTAGAGATCCGGGCTTAGCGGGGCTAGCCAAAAACATTCAGTACTTC. Protein sequence: CSARDPGLAGLAKNIQYF.

There are many counts of this clonotype. The genes are TRBV10-3 and TRBJ2-6; D could derive from TRBD1 or TRBD2 (5 bases each). This CDR3 is built from 16 residues. Germline CDR1 reads ENHRY; CDR2 reads SYGVKD. Trimming pared 0 bases from V and 4 bases from J, leaving 10 bases between. CDR3 sequence (DNA): TGTGCCATCAGTGAGTCGAGGGGTTCCGGGGCCAACGTCCTGACTTTC. Its protein product is CAISESRGSGANVLTF.

Remarks on this clonotype: One junction end does not reproduce the germline sequence, and a read error may be involved. The V call is TRBV6-6, the J call TRBJ1-6, with TRBD1 matching over 7 bases. Per germline, CDR1 MNHNY and CDR2 SVGAGI (reference sequence). This CDR3 spans 15 amino acids. The CDR3 DNA is TGTGCCAGCAGTAACTCGGACAGGACCGATTCACCCCTCCACTTT. As protein: CASSNSDRTDSPLHF.

This clonotype was recorded at least ten times. The V call is TRBV18, the J call TRBJ2-7; weak D call: TRBD1 (6 bases). This CDR3 has 13 amino acids. The V end lost 6 bases, the J end lost 3 bases, and 12 bases lay between the germline ends. Germline-derived CDR1 and CDR2 are KGHSH and LQKENI. The CDR3 coding sequence is TGTGCCAGCTCTCCTGGACAGATCTACGAGCAGTACTTC. Residues: CASSPGQIYEQYF.

The CDR3 reads CASSQEGQAAVEAFF. CDR3 DNA sequence: TGCGCCAGCAGCCAAGAAGGCCAGGCTGCGGTTGAAGCTTTCTTT. V usage is TRBV4-1 and J usage is TRBJ1-1; no firm D call. Germline-derived CDR1 and CDR2 are MGHRA and YSYEKL. The CDR3 covers 15 residues. V shed 0 bases and J shed 7 bases, with 15 bases lying between them.

This clonotype has at least ten counts. The J gene is TRBJ2-2, the V gene TRBV7-2; 8 nucleotides align to TRBD1. The CDR3 covers 14 residues. J lost 7 bases, V lost 5 bases, and 6 bases had no gene match. CDR1 and CDR2 from the germline V gene are SGHTA and FQGNSA. The CDR3 bases are TGTGCCAGCAGCGGACAGGGAGGAGGCGGGGAGCTGTTTTTT. Amino acids: CASSGQGGGGELFF.

The genes are TRBV14 and TRBJ1-6; D call uncertain. V lost 0 bases and J 10 bases, leaving 7 bases between the germline ends. This CDR3 comprises 13 residues. Germline lookup yields CDR1 SGHDN and CDR2 FVKESK. The DNA for the CDR3 is TGTGCCAGCAGCCAAGAACTTCAGTCACCCCTCCACTTT. This sequence encodes CASSQELQSPLHF.

This clonotype was counted ten times or more. The chain couples TRBV12-3 or TRBV12-4 to TRBJ2-1; D may be TRBD2 (5 bases). V lost 3 bases, J lost 6 bases, and 15 bases lay in between. The CDR3 extends over 15 amino acids. CDR3 sequence reads: CASSLGGSLINEQFF. DNA for the CDR3: TGTGCCAGCAGTTTGGGTGGGAGCCTTATCAATGAGCAGTTCTTC.